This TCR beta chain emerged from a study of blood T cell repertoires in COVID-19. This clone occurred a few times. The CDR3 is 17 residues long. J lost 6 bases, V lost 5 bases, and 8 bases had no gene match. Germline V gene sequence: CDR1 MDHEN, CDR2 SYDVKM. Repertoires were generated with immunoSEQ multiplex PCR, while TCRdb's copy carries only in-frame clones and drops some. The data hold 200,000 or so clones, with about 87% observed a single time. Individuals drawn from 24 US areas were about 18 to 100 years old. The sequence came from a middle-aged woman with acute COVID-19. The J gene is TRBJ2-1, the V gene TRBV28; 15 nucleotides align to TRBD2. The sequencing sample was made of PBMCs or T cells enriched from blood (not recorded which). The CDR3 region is CASSGLAGGQRSNEQFF. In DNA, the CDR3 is TGTGCCAGCAGTGGACTAGCGGGGGGGCAGCGGAGCAATGAGCAGTTCTTC. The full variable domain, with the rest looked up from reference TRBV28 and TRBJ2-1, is DVKVTQSSRYLVKRTGEKVFLECVQDMDHENMFWYRQDPGLGLRLIYFSYDVKMKEKGDIPEGYSVSREKKERFSLILESASTNQTSMYLCASSGLAGGQRSNEQFFGPGTRLTVL.